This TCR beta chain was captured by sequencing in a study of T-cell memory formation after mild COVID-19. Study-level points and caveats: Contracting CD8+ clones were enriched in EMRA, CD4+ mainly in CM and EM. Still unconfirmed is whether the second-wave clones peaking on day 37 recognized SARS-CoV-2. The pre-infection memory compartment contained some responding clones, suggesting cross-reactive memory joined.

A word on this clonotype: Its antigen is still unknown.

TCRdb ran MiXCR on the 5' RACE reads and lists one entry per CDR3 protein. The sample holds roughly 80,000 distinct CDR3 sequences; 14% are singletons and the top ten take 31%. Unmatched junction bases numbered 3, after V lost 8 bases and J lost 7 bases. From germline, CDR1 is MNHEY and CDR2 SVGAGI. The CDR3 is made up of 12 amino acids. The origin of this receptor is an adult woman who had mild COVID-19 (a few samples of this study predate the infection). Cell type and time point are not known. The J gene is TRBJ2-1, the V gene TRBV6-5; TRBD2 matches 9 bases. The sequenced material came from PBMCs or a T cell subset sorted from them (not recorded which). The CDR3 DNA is TGTGCCAGCGGACTAGCGATAAATGAGCAGTTCTTC. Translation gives CASGLAINEQFF.